This T cell receptor (beta chain) was sequenced for a study of CD8+ T cells in alopecia areata. Germline V gives CDR1 SGHTA, CDR2 FQGNSA. With 4 bases removed from V and 7 bases from J, the gap between germline ends came to 10 bases. The CDR3 covers 12 residues. RNA extraction was followed by reverse transcription into cDNA, which acted as the sequencing template. The table came from immunoSEQ multiplex PCR; TCRdb's copy has only in-frame clones and leaves some out. This table holds roughly 140,000 clones, around 51% found once. Specimens obtained from alopecia areata patients comprised lesional scalp punch biopsies and peripheral blood.

The sample here was CD4+ T cells sorted from blood, taken at week 0. The sequence was collected from a human donor with alopecia areata. The V call is TRBV7-2, the J call TRBJ2-5, with D possibly being TRBD1 (5 bases). The CDR3, as DNA: TGTGCCAGCAGCTCATCCCAGGGGACCCAGTACTTC. This codes for CASSSSQGTQYF.